The 4 T cell receptor beta chains in this list originate from one sample, sequenced in a study of T cell responses to AZD1222 COVID-19 vaccine. Some clones are missing from TCRdb's copy, which holds only in-frame ones; the method was immunoSEQ multiplex PCR. This table has roughly 150,000 clones, around 91% appearing once. The sequencing here drew on peripheral blood, taken on day 0 of AZD1222 vaccination. These TCRs come from an adult in good health.

The chain recombines TRBV7-2 with TRBJ1-2, with D uncertain. V was clipped by 5 bases and J by 3 bases, with 10 bases between them. The CDR3 totals 13 residues. CDR1 is SGHTA and CDR2 is FQGNSA in the germline V gene. The CDR3 is CASSRYEDYGYTF. CDR3 nucleotide sequence: TGTGCCAGCAGCCGGTACGAGGACTATGGCTACACCTTC. Using reference TRBV7-2 and TRBJ1-2 for the parts outside the CDR3, the full variable domain is GAGVSQSPSNKVTEKGKDVELRCDPISGHTALYWYRQSLGQGLEFLIYFQGNSAPDKSGLPSDRFSAERTGGSVSTLTIQRTQQEDSAVYLCASSRYEDYGYTFGSGTRLTVV.

The V call is TRBV5-4, the J call TRBJ2-5; 8 nucleotides align to TRBD2. The CDR3 is 15 amino acids. CDR1 and CDR2 from the germline V gene are SGHNT and YYREEE (reference sequence). J was trimmed by 5 bases and V by 4 bases; bases with no gene match: 10. This chain's CDR3 is CASSRGGAGFETQYF. The CDR3 DNA reads TGTGCCAGCAGCCGGGGGGGCGCGGGATTCGAGACCCAGTACTTC.

The chain carries TRBV24-1 and TRBJ1-2; 8 bases match TRBD1. CDR1 is KGHDR, CDR2 SFDVKD, per germline. Trimming cost V 4 bases and J 2 bases; bases outside gene matches: 11. This CDR3 has 17 amino acids. The chain's CDR3 is CATSDSGTGFLNYGYTF. CDR3 nucleotides: TGTGCCACCAGTGACTCCGGGACAGGCTTTCTAAACTATGGCTACACCTTC.

The rearrangement joins TRBV27 to TRBJ2-7; D uncertain. This CDR3 has 13 residues. Trimming took off 5 bases at V and 1 base at J, with 9 bases between the two ends. Per the germline V gene, CDR1 is MNHEY and CDR2 is SMNVEV (reference sequence). CDR3 amino acids: CASSPGMSYEQYF. For the CDR3, the DNA is TGTGCCAGCAGTCCTGGGATGTCCTACGAGCAGTACTTC.